The source of this T cell receptor (beta chain) is a study of control samples from healthy donors and cancer patients (dated by TCRdb to 2019 to 2021). Regarding this clone: Its antigen remains undetermined. No per-base quality is available; no much larger clone lies one base away.

Spanning cysteine to phenylalanine, the CDR3 consists of 14 amino acids. Solely the CDR3 DNA is kept, with 42 bases framed from the first base. From the germline V gene (reference sequence), CDR1 is LNHNV and CDR2 is YYDKDF. Trimming costs V 1 base and J 7 bases, and their ends lie 10 bases apart. Preparation of the library involved the immunoSEQ multiplex PCR assay. This immuneACCESS table, as held by TCRdb, lists in-frame sequences with V and J called but not all clones. Of the missing ones, under half trace to an unresolved V gene in checked studies; the others have no known cause. The sample profile shows roughly 120,000 clones; more than 75% of them were found once. Around an eighth of the sample comes from the top ten.

Sequencing was carried out using blood. This receptor chain uses TRBV15 and TRBJ2-2, and perhaps TRBD1 as D gene, on 6 matching bases. The origin of this receptor is a young man in good health. The bases are TGTGCCACCAGCAGAGTTGGGGGCATCGGGGAGCTGTTTTTT. Its product reads: CATSRVGGIGELFF. Where the CDR3 stops, the reference TRBV15 and TRBJ2-2 genes take over; the full variable domain is DAMVIQNPRYQVTQFGKPVTLSCSQTLNHNVMYWYQQKSSQAPKLLFHYYDKDFNNEADTPDNFQSRRPNTSFCFLDIRSPGLGDTAMYLCATSRVGGIGELFFGEGSRLTVL.